The rows below give T cell receptor beta chains drawn from one sample of a study of CXCR3-negative and CXCR3-positive naive CD8 T cells. From the 5' RACE reads, TCRdb lists one entry per CDR3 protein and no DNA. This sample's table has over 70,000 distinct CDR3 sequences. Source material: naive CXCR3+ CD8+ T cells from blood. These receptors were taken from a human donor in good health. Some clones in this sample may be carry-over from other donors' samples. Each CDR3 is given with its conserved first and last residue. The order of the fields is J gene, V gene, CDR3 protein.

TRBJ1-1 | TRBV7-9 | CASSYGPQGAFF
TRBJ2-1 | TRBV28 | CASSYFAGGRNEQFF
TRBJ2-3 | TRBV5-1 | CASRRQGPTDTQYF
TRBJ2-1 | TRBV29-1 | CSVESGRTYEQFF
TRBJ2-1 | TRBV5-6 | CASSLAVTSNEQFF
TRBJ2-7 | TRBV29-1 | CSVEGGNFYEQYF
TRBJ1-5 | TRBV6-2/TRBV6-3 | CASSYIGEGNQPQHF
TRBJ1-1 | TRBV24-1 | CATTKDGGTEAFF
TRBJ2-5 | TRBV5-4 | CASSFNLRLAGVWETQYF
TRBJ2-5 | TRBV7-9 | CASSLFFIAGWDREQETQYF
TRBJ1-6 | TRBV20-1 | CSAPPALNSPLHF
TRBJ1-5 | TRBV6-2/TRBV6-3 | CASRTDGSNQPQHF
TRBJ2-1 | TRBV12-3/TRBV12-4 | CASSLGTTVQFF
TRBJ2-7 | TRBV28 | CASSSRTREYEQYF
TRBJ2-5 | TRBV28 | CASSLYLSGTGGVRQETQYF
TRBJ2-3 | TRBV15 | CATRQTRGGSDTQYF
TRBJ1-2 | TRBV29-1 | CSVEEGGSQYGYTF
TRBJ1-5 | TRBV18 | CASSPRDPQPQHF
TRBJ2-1 | TRBV7-9 | CASLGLADNEQFF
TRBJ2-2 | TRBV18 | CASPLRGDIDTGELFF
TRBJ2-3 | TRBV4-3 | CASSQDLGGKSNTQYF
TRBJ1-5 | TRBV7-9 | CASSATGTTNQPQHF
TRBJ2-7 | TRBV28 | CASSEVIEQYF
TRBJ2-1 | TRBV5-1 | CASSLGWDRALNEQFF
TRBJ2-1 | TRBV30 | CAWRGLAVNEQYNEQFF
TRBJ2-1 | TRBV24-1 | CATSDPDRGNEQFF
TRBJ2-1 | TRBV14 | CASSQSVGWPNEQFF
TRBJ2-1 | TRBV5-1 | CATYTGTGSYNEQFF
TRBJ1-5 | TRBV28 | CASSTRTGPLNQPQHF
TRBJ2-7 | TRBV5-1 | CASSSSGNEQYF
TRBJ1-4 | TRBV12-3/TRBV12-4 | CASSNRDEYEKLFF
TRBJ2-1 | TRBV5-1 | CASSLGLQTGRLSYNEQFF
TRBJ1-2 | TRBV4-1 | CDSSHYTGLTF
TRBJ2-1 | TRBV7-9 | CASSGGDNEQFF
TRBJ2-3 | TRBV7-2 | CASGFGLSSTDTQYF
TRBJ1-6 | TRBV7-9 | CASGTGSFNSPLHF
TRBJ2-7 | TRBV4-2 | CASSQPSSYEQYF
TRBJ2-1 | TRBV6-5 | CASSYSTSGKGNEQFF
TRBJ2-1 | TRBV28 | CASSLPGANEQFF
TRBJ2-7 | TRBV29-1 | CSVETGAPRDEQYF
TRBJ1-4 | TRBV20-1 | CSARDLTVNEKLFF
TRBJ2-7 | TRBV7-9 | CASSHALVAHEQYF
TRBJ2-1 | TRBV20-1 | CSARDPITGGLNEQFF
TRBJ2-1 | TRBV11-3 | CASSHRGGDEQFF
TRBJ2-1 | TRBV20-1 | CSASWREWNEQFF
TRBJ2-1 | TRBV27 | CASRPREYSYNEQFF
TRBJ2-5 | TRBV14 | CASIRPQGARETQYF
TRBJ2-1 | TRBV25-1 | CASTGGTGPNNEQFF